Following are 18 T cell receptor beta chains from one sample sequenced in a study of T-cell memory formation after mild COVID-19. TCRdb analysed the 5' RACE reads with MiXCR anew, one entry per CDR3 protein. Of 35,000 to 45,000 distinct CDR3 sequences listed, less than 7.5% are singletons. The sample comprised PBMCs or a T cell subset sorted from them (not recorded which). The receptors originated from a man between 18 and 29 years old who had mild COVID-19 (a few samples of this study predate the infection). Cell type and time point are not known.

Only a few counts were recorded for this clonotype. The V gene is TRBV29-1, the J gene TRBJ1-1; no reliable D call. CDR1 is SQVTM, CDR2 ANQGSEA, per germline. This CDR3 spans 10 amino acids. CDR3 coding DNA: TGCATGGTTACGAACACTGAAGCTTTCTTT. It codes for CMVTNTEAFF.

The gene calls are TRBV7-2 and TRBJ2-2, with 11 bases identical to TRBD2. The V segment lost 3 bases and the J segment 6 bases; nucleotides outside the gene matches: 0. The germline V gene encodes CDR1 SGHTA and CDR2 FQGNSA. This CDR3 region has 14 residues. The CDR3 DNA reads TGTGCCAGCAGCTTTAGCGGGGGGGCCGGGGAGCTGTTTTTT. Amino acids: CASSFSGGAGELFF.

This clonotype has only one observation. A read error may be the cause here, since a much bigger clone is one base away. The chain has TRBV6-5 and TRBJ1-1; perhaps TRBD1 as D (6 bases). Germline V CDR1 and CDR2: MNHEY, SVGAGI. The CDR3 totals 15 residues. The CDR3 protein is CASTPRPTGHTESFF. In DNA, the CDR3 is TGTGCCAGCACCCCAAGACCCACAGGGCACACTGAATCTTTCTTT.

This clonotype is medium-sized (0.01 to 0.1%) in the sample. DNA of the CDR3: TGTGCCAGCAGCTTAGGGACAGGGAGGAGGAAAGCTTTCTTT. Amino acids: CASSLGTGRRKAFF. V usage is TRBV7-2 and J usage is TRBJ1-1, with 8 bases lining up with TRBD1. CDR1 and CDR2 from the germline V gene are SGHTA and FQGNSA. Trimming at V came to 1 base and at J to 9 bases, leaving 7 bases not matched to a gene. This CDR3 is built from 14 residues.

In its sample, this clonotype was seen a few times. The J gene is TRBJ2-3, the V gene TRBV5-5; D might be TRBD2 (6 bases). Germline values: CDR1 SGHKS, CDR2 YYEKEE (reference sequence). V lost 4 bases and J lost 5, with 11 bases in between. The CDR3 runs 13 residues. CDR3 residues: CASSPGDVDTQYF. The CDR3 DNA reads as TGTGCCAGCAGCCCGGGGGACGTAGATACGCAGTATTTT.

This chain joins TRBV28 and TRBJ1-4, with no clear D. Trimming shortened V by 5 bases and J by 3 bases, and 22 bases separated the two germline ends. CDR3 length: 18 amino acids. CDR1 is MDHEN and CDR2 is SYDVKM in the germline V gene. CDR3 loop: CASSQLTSGNVPNEKLFF. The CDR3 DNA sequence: TGTGCCAGCAGTCAGCTAACAAGCGGGAACGTCCCTAATGAAAAACTGTTTTTT.

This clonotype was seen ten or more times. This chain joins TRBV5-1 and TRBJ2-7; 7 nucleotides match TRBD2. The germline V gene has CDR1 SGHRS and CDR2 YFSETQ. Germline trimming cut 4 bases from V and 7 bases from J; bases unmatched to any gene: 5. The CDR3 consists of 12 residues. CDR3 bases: TGCGCCAGCAGCCCCCTGGGGGGGGAGCAGTACTTC. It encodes CASSPLGGEQYF.

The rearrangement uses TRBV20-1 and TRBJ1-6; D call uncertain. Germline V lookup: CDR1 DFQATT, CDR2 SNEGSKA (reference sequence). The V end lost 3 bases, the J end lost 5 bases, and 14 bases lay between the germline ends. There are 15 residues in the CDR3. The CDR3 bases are TGCAGTGCTAGGAGCATTGACGGAGATAATTCACCCCTCCACTTT. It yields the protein CSARSIDGDNSPLHF.

CDR3 coding DNA: TGTGCCAGCAGCTGGCAGGGGGCTAGTGCAGATACGCAGTATTTT. Translated: CASSWQGASADTQYF. The chain employs TRBV7-3 and TRBJ2-3; 8 bases fit TRBD1. J lost 4 bases, V lost 4 bases, and 7 bases had no gene match. Germline V gene sequence: CDR1 SGHTA, CDR2 FQGTGA. This CDR3 is 15 amino acids long.

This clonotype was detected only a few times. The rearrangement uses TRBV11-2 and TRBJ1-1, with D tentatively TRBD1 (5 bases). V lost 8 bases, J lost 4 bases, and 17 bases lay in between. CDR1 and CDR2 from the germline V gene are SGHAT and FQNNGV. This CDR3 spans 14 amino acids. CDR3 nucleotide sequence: TGTGCCAGCCTTAGACCCCCCGGGGGCACTGAAGCTTTCTTT. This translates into CASLRPPGGTEAFF.

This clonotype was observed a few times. For the CDR3, the DNA is TGCGCCAGCAGCTCACAGGGGAATAATTCACCCCTCCACTTT. As protein: CASSSQGNNSPLHF. J is TRBJ1-6 and V is TRBV5-1; 7 bases are shared with TRBD1. Looked up from germline, CDR1 is SGHRS and CDR2 is YFSETQ. The CDR3 is made up of 14 amino acids. The V gene end was trimmed by 3 bases and the J gene end by 5 bases; junction bases not matched to a gene: 2.

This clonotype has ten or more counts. The CDR3: CASSYTQTGKVGYGYTF. The CDR3 bases are TGTGCCAGCAGCTATACCCAAACAGGGAAGGTGGGCTATGGCTACACCTTC. This rearrangement joins TRBV6-5 to TRBJ1-2; TRBD1 might be the D (6 bases). The CDR3 has 17 residues. Per germline, CDR1 MNHEY and CDR2 SVGAGI. V lost 6 bases to trimming and J lost 4 bases, with 24 bases between them.

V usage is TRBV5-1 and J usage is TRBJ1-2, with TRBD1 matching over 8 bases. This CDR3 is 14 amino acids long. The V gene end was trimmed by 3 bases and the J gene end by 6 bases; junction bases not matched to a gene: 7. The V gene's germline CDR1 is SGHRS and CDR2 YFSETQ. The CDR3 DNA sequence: TGCGCCAGCAGCTCGGAGACAGGGGTGGATGGCTACACCTTC. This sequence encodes CASSSETGVDGYTF.

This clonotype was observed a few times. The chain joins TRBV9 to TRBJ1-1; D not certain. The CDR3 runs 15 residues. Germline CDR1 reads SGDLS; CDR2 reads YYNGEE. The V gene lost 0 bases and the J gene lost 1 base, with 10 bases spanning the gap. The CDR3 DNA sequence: TGTGCCAGCAGCGTAGATGCAGGAGGGAACACTGAAGCTTTCTTT. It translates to CASSVDAGGNTEAFF.

The DNA for the CDR3 is TGTGCCAGCAGCCAAGCCAGCGTGACTGAAGCTTTCTTT. Its translation: CASSQASVTEAFF. The J gene is TRBJ1-1, the V gene TRBV4-2; D is ambiguous. The CDR3 spans 13 residues. CDR1 and CDR2 (germline): LGHNA, YNFKEQ. V was clipped by 1 base and J by 5 bases, with 8 bases between them.

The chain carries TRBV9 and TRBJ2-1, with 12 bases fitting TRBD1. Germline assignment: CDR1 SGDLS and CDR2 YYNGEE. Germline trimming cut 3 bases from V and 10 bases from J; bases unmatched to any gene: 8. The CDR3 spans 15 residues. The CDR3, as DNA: TGTGCCAGCAGCGCCTGGGACAGGGGGCAACAGGAGCAGTTCTTC. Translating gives CASSAWDRGQQEQFF.

The CDR3 region is CASSLSWDQPQHF. The CDR3 DNA is TGTGCCAGCAGCTTGTCCTGGGATCAGCCCCAGCATTTT. This sequence joins TRBV5-6 and TRBJ1-5; D not resolved. The germline V gene encodes CDR1 SGHDT and CDR2 YYEEEE. Trimming shortened V by 1 base and J by 5 bases, and 7 bases separated the two germline ends. The CDR3 runs to 13 residues. The entire variable domain, with the rest obtained from reference TRBV5-6 and TRBJ1-5, is as follows: DAGVTQSPTHLIKTRGQQVTLRCSPKSGHDTVSWYQQALGQGPQFIFQYYEEEERQRGNFPDRFSGHQFPNYSSELNVNALLLGDSALYLCASSLSWDQPQHFGDGTRLSIL.

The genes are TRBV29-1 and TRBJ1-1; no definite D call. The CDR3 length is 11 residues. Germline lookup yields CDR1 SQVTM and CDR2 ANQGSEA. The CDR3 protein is CMVTRTTEAFF. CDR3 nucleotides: TGCATGGTGACAAGAACAACTGAAGCTTTCTTT.